The next 27 T cell receptor beta chains were all read from a single sample in a study of cytomegalovirus exposure and HLA in healthy donors. Both 60 Vbeta primers and 13 Jbeta primers went into the PCR. Some clones are missing from TCRdb's copy, which holds only in-frame ones; the method was immunoSEQ multiplex PCR. The sample has approximately 190,000 clones; around 80% are singletons. Input material: PBMCs. These receptors originate from a man between 40 and 49 years old in good health and CMV-seropositive.

The rearrangement links TRBV6-5 to TRBJ2-7; 7 positions agree with TRBD1. Germline loops: CDR1 MNHEY, CDR2 SVGAGI. This CDR3 contains 14 residues. The V gene end was trimmed by 4 bases and the J gene end by 2 bases; junction bases not matched to a gene: 5. The CDR3 sequence is CASSSGTAAYEQYF. The CDR3 region has the DNA TGTGCCAGCAGTTCCGGGACAGCGGCCTACGAGCAGTACTTC.

There are a few counts of this clone. Different DNA sequences within this sample yield the same CDR3. The chain links TRBV5-1 to TRBJ1-1, with D unresolved. There are 14 residues in the CDR3. V lost 0 bases, J lost 1 base, and 7 bases lay in between. CDR1 and CDR2 from the germline V gene are SGHRS and YFSETQ. The CDR3 spells CASSLVPGNTEAFF. The DNA of the CDR3 is TGCGCCAGCAGCTTGGTCCCAGGGAACACTGAAGCTTTCTTT.

The gene calls are TRBV9 and TRBJ2-7; possible D gene TRBD2, 5 bases. V was trimmed by 5 bases and J by 1 base, leaving 13 bases between them. The CDR3 sequence is 14 residues long. CDR1 is SGDLS and CDR2 is YYNGEE in the germline V gene. CDR3 nucleotides: TGTGCCAGCAGTCTGGCCGGGATTTCCTACGAGCAGTACTTC. Translating it yields CASSLAGISYEQYF.

V usage is TRBV5-6 and J usage is TRBJ1-2; D uncertain. Trimming took 3 bases from V and 3 from J, leaving 12 bases between them. This CDR3 is 14 amino acids long. Per germline, CDR1 SGHDT and CDR2 YYEEEE. As DNA, the CDR3 is TGTGCCAGCAGCTCAGCAGACACCTACTATGGCTACACCTTC. It codes for CASSSADTYYGYTF.

The J gene is TRBJ2-2, the V gene TRBV28, with a weak D call TRBD1 (6 bases). The CDR3 has 19 amino acids. Germline V gene sequence: CDR1 MDHEN, CDR2 SYDVKM. Deletions cut 6 bases from V and 1 base from J, with 24 bases between. DNA of the CDR3: TGTGCCAGCAGGCGGCTTCTTTCCGGGACACGCCGGAACACCGGGGAGCTGTTTTTT. Protein product: CASRRLLSGTRRNTGELFF.

This chain uses TRBV21-1 with TRBJ2-1; TRBD2, the D gene given by the table, was not confirmed from the DNA. TRBV21-1 has pseudogene status. The CDR3 consists of 11 residues. The CDR3 nucleotides are TGTGCCAGCAAAGGAGGGAATGAGCAGTTCTTC. Its protein product is CASKGGNEQFF.

The rearrangement links TRBV7-7 to TRBJ2-7; no clear D gene. The CDR3 sequence is 13 residues long. V was clipped by 3 bases and J by 0 bases, with 6 bases between them. Germline CDR1 reads SSHAT; CDR2 reads FNYEAQ (reference sequence). The CDR3, as DNA: TGTGCCAGCAGCTTTGGCAACTCCTACGAGCAGTACTTC. Translated: CASSFGNSYEQYF. The variable domain in full, completed from reference TRBV7-7 and TRBJ2-7, reads GAGVSQSPRYKVTKRGQDVTLRCDPISSHATLYWYQQALGQGPEFLTYFNYEAQPDKSGLPSDRFSAERPEGSISTLTIQRTEQRDSAMYRCASSFGNSYEQYFGPGTRLTVT.

The chain links TRBV5-4 to TRBJ1-1, with TRBD1 as a possible D gene (5 bases). With 10 bases removed from V and 8 bases from J, the gap between germline ends came to 21 bases. The CDR3 consists of 13 residues. CDR1 is SGHNT and CDR2 is YYREEE in the germline V gene (reference sequence). CDR3 in DNA: TGTGCCGAGATTGGCCTGGGGGGGGAGGAAGCTTTCTTT. Translation gives CAEIGLGGEEAFF.

The chain employs TRBV28 and TRBJ1-5; D call uncertain. V shed 4 bases and J shed 7 bases, with 8 bases lying between them. The CDR3 covers 12 residues. Germline CDR1 is MDHEN and CDR2 is SYDVKM. CDR3 sequence: CASSSVVQPQHF. The CDR3 bases are TGTGCCAGCAGTTCAGTTGTCCAGCCCCAGCATTTT.

The J gene is TRBJ2-5, the V gene TRBV6-5, with a weak D call TRBD1 (5 bases). Germline loops: CDR1 MNHEY, CDR2 SVGAGI. The V end lost 4 bases, the J end lost 0 bases, and 12 bases lay between the germline ends. The CDR3 has 15 amino acids. The CDR3 loop is CASSSLTEYQETQYF. CDR3 sequence (DNA): TGTGCCAGCAGTTCCCTGACAGAGTACCAAGAGACCCAGTACTTC.

This rearrangement joins TRBV27 to TRBJ2-5; 7 positions agree with TRBD2. The DNA end is a closer match to TRBJ2-7, so the J assignment may be wrong. This CDR3 is built from 16 residues. Germline V gene sequence: CDR1 MNHEY, CDR2 SMNVEV (reference sequence). CDR3 DNA: TGTGCCAGCAGTTTAAGAGTGACGGGGGGTAGCTACGAGCAGTACTTC. Encoded protein: CASSLRVTGGSYEQYF.

V usage is TRBV5-1 and J usage is TRBJ2-3, with TRBD1 identical over 8 bases. With V trimmed by 4 bases and J by 3 bases, 13 bases remained unmatched. The length of the CDR3 is 17 residues. Germline V CDR1 and CDR2: SGHRS, YFSETQ. The CDR3 loop is CASSRTGNPSGTDTQYF. CDR3 DNA sequence: TGCGCCAGCAGCCGGACAGGGAACCCCTCCGGGACAGATACGCAGTATTTT.

The rearrangement links TRBV9 to TRBJ2-5, with a weak D call TRBD2 (6 bases). Germline V gives CDR1 SGDLS, CDR2 YYNGEE. V was cut by 1 base and J by 5 bases, with 15 bases left in between. The length of the CDR3 is 15 residues. As DNA, the CDR3 is TGTGCCAGCAGCGTATTGGCGGGATACGGTGAGACCCAGTACTTC. Translated, it gives CASSVLAGYGETQYF.

The chain combines TRBV10-3 with TRBJ1-5; D not certain. V was clipped by 0 bases and J by 8 bases, with 11 bases between them. The CDR3 spans 14 residues. CDR1 is ENHRY and CDR2 is SYGVKD in the germline V gene. CDR3 in amino acids: CAISESGRWEPQHF. The CDR3 nucleotides are TGTGCCATCAGTGAGTCGGGCAGGTGGGAGCCCCAGCATTTT.

V usage is TRBV18 and J usage is TRBJ1-1, with no clear D. This CDR3 region has 17 residues. With 3 bases removed from V and 7 bases from J, the gap between germline ends came to 24 bases. CDR1 is KGHSH and CDR2 is LQKENI in the germline V gene. The DNA of the CDR3 is TGTGCCAGCTCACCGACTGAGGGCGCAGTAGCGGGCGGTGAAGCTTTCTTT. Translated, it gives CASSPTEGAVAGGEAFF.

V gene TRBV18 combines with J gene TRBJ1-2; D gene ambiguous. V was cut by 2 bases and J by 4 bases, with 5 bases left in between. Germline V gives CDR1 KGHSH, CDR2 LQKENI. CDR3 size: 12 residues. The CDR3 region has the DNA TGTGCCAGCTCACCAGGAGGCTATGGCTACACCTTC. Its protein is CASSPGGYGYTF. Full variable domain (outside the CDR3, taken from reference TRBV18 and TRBJ1-2): NAGVMQNPRHLVRRRGQEARLRCSPMKGHSHVYWYRQLPEEGLKFMVYLQKENIIDESGMPKERFSAEFPKEGPSILRIQQVVRGDSAAYFCASSPGGYGYTFGSGTRLTVV.

This clone was seen at least ten times. This chain joins TRBV5-1 and TRBJ2-1, with D possibly being TRBD2 (5 bases). The CDR3 runs to 13 residues. The germline CDR1 and CDR2 sequences are SGHRS and YFSETQ. V was cut by 6 bases and J by 0 bases, with 7 bases left in between. CDR3 protein: CASNGISYNEQFF. The CDR3, as DNA: TGCGCCAGCAACGGGATCTCCTACAATGAGCAGTTCTTC.

Only one count was recorded for this clone. CDR3 in amino acids: CASSPGPVPYEQYF. In DNA, the CDR3 is TGTGCCAGCAGTCCGGGTCCGGTTCCCTACGAGCAGTACTTC. The chain combines TRBV27 with TRBJ2-7; D gene ambiguous. V lost 5 bases to trimming and J lost 2 bases, with 13 bases between them. CDR3 length: 14 residues. Germline V gives CDR1 MNHEY, CDR2 SMNVEV (reference sequence).

V usage is TRBV19 and J usage is TRBJ1-1, with 8 bases matching TRBD1. Germline CDR1 LNHDA, CDR2 SQIVND (reference sequence). The CDR3 covers 15 residues. The junction had 9 bases not matched to a gene; V was cut back by 8 bases and J by 1 base. The CDR3 protein is CASEDRAKGNTEAFF. The CDR3 DNA sequence: TGTGCCAGTGAGGACAGGGCAAAGGGGAACACTGAAGCTTTCTTT.

CDR3 bases: TGCGCCAGCAGCTTGGTTTCAGGGGGCCTCAGGGAAGCTTTCTTT. It codes for CASSLVSGGLREAFF. The V and J genes are TRBV5-1 and TRBJ1-1, with 8 bases identical to TRBD1. The CDR3 length is 15 residues. Trimming cost V 0 bases and J 8 bases; bases outside gene matches: 9. Per germline, CDR1 SGHRS and CDR2 YFSETQ.

The V gene is TRBV28, the J gene TRBJ2-3; 7 bases map to TRBD2. V shed 7 bases and J 5 bases; nucleotides not matched to a gene: 12. The germline gives CDR1 MDHEN, CDR2 SYDVKM. This CDR3 is built from 15 residues. The CDR3 here is CASTPSGGSRDTQYF. CDR3 in DNA: TGTGCCAGCACCCCTAGCGGCGGGAGCCGAGATACGCAGTATTTT.

This rearrangement joins TRBV6-5 to TRBJ1-5, with D tentatively TRBD1 (5 bases). Looked up from germline, CDR1 is MNHEY and CDR2 is SVGAGI. This CDR3 is built from 13 residues. V shed 6 bases and J shed 10 bases, with 16 bases lying between them. The CDR3 DNA follows: TGTGCCAGCAGCTGGGGGGAGAGGTTCCCCCAGCATTTT. It is translated as CASSWGERFPQHF.

Of note for this clone: Other DNA sequences from this sample encode an identical CDR3 as well. The chain links TRBV20-1 to TRBJ2-7; maybe TRBD2 (5 bases). This CDR3 is built from 11 residues. Germline V gene lookup returns CDR1 DFQATT and CDR2 SNEGSKA (reference sequence). V lost 6 bases and J lost 2, with 8 bases in between. CDR3 nucleotides: TGCAGTGCCGGGGATACCTACGAGCAGTACTTC. This codes for CSAGDTYEQYF.

The V and J genes are TRBV5-8 and TRBJ2-7; D remains unclear. CDR3 length equals 11 residues. Trimming took off 3 bases at V and 5 bases at J, with 6 bases between the two ends. From germline, CDR1 is SGHTS and CDR2 YDEGEE. The CDR3 sequence is CASSWANEQYF. The CDR3 nucleotides read TGTGCCAGCAGCTGGGCCAACGAGCAGTACTTC.

This chain joins TRBV6-6 and TRBJ2-5; 7 nucleotides agree with TRBD2. CDR1 MNHNY and CDR2 SVGAGI come from the germline V gene (reference sequence). The junction had 9 bases not matched to a gene; V was cut back by 6 bases and J by 2 bases. The CDR3 is 15 amino acids. Written as DNA, the CDR3 is TGTGCCAGCAGACTTCTAGCGGAGGGACAAGAGACCCAGTACTTC. As protein: CASRLLAEGQETQYF.

This chain connects TRBV16 to TRBJ2-7; D ambiguous. Trimming took off 2 bases at V and 4 bases at J, with 6 bases between the two ends. The CDR3 has 12 residues. Germline V lookup: CDR1 KGHSY, CDR2 FQNENV. Written as DNA, the CDR3 is TGTGCCAGCAGCCAAGGGCCATACGAGCAGTACTTC. It encodes CASSQGPYEQYF.

This clone was detected a few times. The chain joins TRBV7-2 to TRBJ1-1; D is undetermined. The CDR3 spans 13 residues. The V gene's germline CDR1 is SGHTA and CDR2 FQGNSA. V was trimmed by 4 bases and J by 0 bases, leaving 6 bases between them. The chain's CDR3 is CASSSPMNTEAFF. The CDR3 nucleotides read TGTGCCAGCAGCTCCCCCATGAACACTGAAGCTTTCTTT.